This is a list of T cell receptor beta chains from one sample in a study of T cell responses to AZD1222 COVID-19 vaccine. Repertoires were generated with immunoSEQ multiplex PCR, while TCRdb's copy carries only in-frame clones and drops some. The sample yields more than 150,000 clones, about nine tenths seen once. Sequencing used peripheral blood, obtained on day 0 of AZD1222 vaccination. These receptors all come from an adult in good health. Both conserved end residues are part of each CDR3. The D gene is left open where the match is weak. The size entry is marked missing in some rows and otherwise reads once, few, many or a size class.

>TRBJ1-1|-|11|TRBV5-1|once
TGCGCCAGCAGCTTGGAGAGGGAGGCTTTCTTT
CASSLEREAFF
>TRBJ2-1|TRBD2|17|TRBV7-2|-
TGTGCCAGCAGCTTAGGGTCGGCGGGAGTGAGGTACAATGAGCAGTTCTTC
CASSLGSAGVRYNEQFF
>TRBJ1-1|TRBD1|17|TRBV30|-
TGTGCCTGGAGTCGGCAGGGGACAGGGGGCCTGAACACTGAAGCTTTCTTT
CAWSRQGTGGLNTEAFF
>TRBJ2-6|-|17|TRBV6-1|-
TGTGCCAGCAGTGAAAGGGGGGTAGGGTCTGGGGCCAACGTCCTGACTTTC
CASSERGVGSGANVLTF
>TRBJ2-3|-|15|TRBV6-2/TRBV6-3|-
TGTGCCAGCAGTTCCCATCAGGGGACAACAGATACGCAGTATTTT
CASSSHQGTTDTQYF
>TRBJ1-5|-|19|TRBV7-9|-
TGTGCCAGCAGCTTAGCCCCATTAGGACAAGGGAGGGCTAATCAGCCCCAGCATTTT
CASSLAPLGQGRANQPQHF
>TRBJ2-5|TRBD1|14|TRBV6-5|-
TGTGCCAGCAGCCACAGGGGGCACCAAGAGACCCAGTACTTC
CASSHRGHQETQYF
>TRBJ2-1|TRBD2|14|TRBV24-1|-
TGTGCCACCAGTGCTAGCGGGAGCTACAATGAGCAGTTCTTC
CATSASGSYNEQFF
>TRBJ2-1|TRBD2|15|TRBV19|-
TGTGCCAGTAGTGTAGCGGGGGGGAACTACAATGAGCAGTTCTTC
CASSVAGGNYNEQFF
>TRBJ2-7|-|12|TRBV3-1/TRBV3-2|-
TGTGCCAGCAGCCAGGCCTTATACGAGCAGTACTTC
CASSQALYEQYF
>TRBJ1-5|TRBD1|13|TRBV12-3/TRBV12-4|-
TGTGCCAGCAGTAAACAGGGGCTGGAGCCCCAGCATTTT
CASSKQGLEPQHF
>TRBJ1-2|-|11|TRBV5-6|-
TGTGCCAGCAGCACCGGCTATGGCTACACCTTC
CASSTGYGYTF
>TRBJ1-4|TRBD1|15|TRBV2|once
TGTGCCAGCAGCGCCGCAGGGGGCTGGGATGAAAAACTGTTTTTT
CASSAAGGWDEKLFF
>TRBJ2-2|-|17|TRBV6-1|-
TGTGCCAGCAGTGAAGGGCCCAGGGGGGGTCACACCGGGGAGCTGTTTTTT
CASSEGPRGGHTGELFF
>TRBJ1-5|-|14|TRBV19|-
TGTGCCAGTAGGATGTTAGGGGGGGATCAGCCCCAGCATTTT
CASRMLGGDQPQHF
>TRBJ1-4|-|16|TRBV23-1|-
TGCGCCAGCAGTCAATCCGGAGACGGGGCTAATGAAAAACTGTTTTTT
CASSQSGDGANEKLFF
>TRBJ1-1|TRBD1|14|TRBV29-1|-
TGCAGCGTTGTCGGAAGACAGGGGGTAGCTGAAGCTTTCTTT
CSVVGRQGVAEAFF
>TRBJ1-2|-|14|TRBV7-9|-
TGTGCCAGCAGCCCCGGGCAGGGTGGGTATGGCTACACCTTC
CASSPGQGGYGYTF
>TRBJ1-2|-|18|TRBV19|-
TGTGCCAGTACTCAGTCACCCCAAAGAACTGGCAGGAACTATGGCTACACCTTC
CASTQSPQRTGRNYGYTF
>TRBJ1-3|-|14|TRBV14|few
TGTGCCAGCAGCCTGAGCAACTCTGGAAACACCATATATTTT
CASSLSNSGNTIYF
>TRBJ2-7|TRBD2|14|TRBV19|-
TGTGCCAGTAGTATAACGCTAGCGGTCTACGAGCAGTACTTC
CASSITLAVYEQYF
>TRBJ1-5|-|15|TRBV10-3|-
TGTGCCACCAAACGGGCCTTTGGGGCACGTCAGCCCCAGCATTTT
CATKRAFGARQPQHF
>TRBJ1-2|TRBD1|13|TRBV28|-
TGTGCCAGCAGTTACCAGGGGGTCTATGGCTACACCTTC
CASSYQGVYGYTF
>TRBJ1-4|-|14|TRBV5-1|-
TGCGCCAGCAGCACGACAGTTTCTAATGAAAAACTGTTTTTT
CASSTTVSNEKLFF
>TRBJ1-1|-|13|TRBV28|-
TGTGCCAGCAGCTGGGGGGTGAACACTGAAGCTTTCTTT
CASSWGVNTEAFF
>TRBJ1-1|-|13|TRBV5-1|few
TGCGCCAGCAGCTTTACAGGGAACACTGAAGCTTTCTTT
CASSFTGNTEAFF
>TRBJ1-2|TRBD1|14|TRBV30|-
TGTGCCTGTTCACAGGGGGCGTCTAACTATGGCTACACCTTC
CACSQGASNYGYTF
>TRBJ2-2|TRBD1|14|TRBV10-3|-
TGTGCCATCAGTAGGGACAGGGACACCGGGGAGCTGTTTTTT
CAISRDRDTGELFF
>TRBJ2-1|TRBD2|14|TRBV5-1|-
TGCGCCAGCACAAAGAGACTAGCGGACAATGAGCAGTTCTTC
CASTKRLADNEQFF
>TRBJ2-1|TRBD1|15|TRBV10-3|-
TGTGCCATCAGGGAAACAGGGGGCTCGTACAATGAGCAGTTCTTC
CAIRETGGSYNEQFF
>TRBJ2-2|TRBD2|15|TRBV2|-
TGTGCCAGCGGGGGCGGGACTAGGGGCACCGGGGAGCTGTTTTTT
CASGGGTRGTGELFF
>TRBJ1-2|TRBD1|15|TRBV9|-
TGTGCCAGCAGCGGACAGGACAGGAGTTACTATGGCTACACCTTC
CASSGQDRSYYGYTF
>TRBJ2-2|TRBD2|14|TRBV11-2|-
TGTGCCAGCATGGGAGGGCTATCTACCGGGGAGCTGTTTTTT
CASMGGLSTGELFF
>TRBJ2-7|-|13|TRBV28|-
TGTGCCAGCAGTGCCGACCGAGTCGGCGAGCAGTACTTC
CASSADRVGEQYF
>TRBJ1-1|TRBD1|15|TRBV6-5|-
TGTGCCAGCAGCCCCCCCGACAGGGCCGCCACTGAAGCTTTCTTT
CASSPPDRAATEAFF
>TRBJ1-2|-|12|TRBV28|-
TGTGCCAGCACTACTCGGGACTATGGCTACACCTTC
CASTTRDYGYTF
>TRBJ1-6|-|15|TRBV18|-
TGTGCCAGCTCACCAGTTAGCTCCTATAATTCACCCCTCCACTTT
CASSPVSSYNSPLHF